One sample yielded the 8 T cell receptor beta chains listed below, sequenced in a study of human T cells and chemical hapten exposure. TCRdb processed the RACE reads anew with MiXCR; each CDR3 protein has one entry. The repertoire has about 31,000 distinct CDR3 sequences, around 7% of them found once; the top ten carry 9.9%. Time point: healthy volunteer bleed at 2 weeks. Blood, whole and unfractionated, served as the source for total RNA extraction. The sequenced sample was whole blood. The receptor source for this set is a human donor in good health. Some clones in this sample may be carry-over from other donors' samples.

The sample holds a few counts of this clonotype. This chain links TRBV20-1 with TRBJ1-1; D call uncertain. The CDR3 length is 12 residues. CDR1 is DFQATT, CDR2 SNEGSKA, per germline (reference sequence). Trimming took off 3 bases at V and 9 bases at J, with 14 bases between the two ends. Written as DNA, the CDR3 is TGCAGTGCTAGGAGTCCGTCTTTAAAAGCTTTCTTT. Translating it yields CSARSPSLKAFF.

CDR3 region: CASSLAAAKSTEAFF. The CDR3 nucleotides read TGTGCCAGCAGCTTAGCCGCGGCGAAGAGCACTGAAGCTTTCTTT. This rearrangement joins TRBV7-2 to TRBJ1-1, with D unclear. Germline-derived CDR1 and CDR2 are SGHTA and FQGNSA. The CDR3 runs to 15 residues. V shed 0 bases and J shed 4 bases, with 12 bases lying between them.

This clonotype has ten or more counts. This chain uses TRBV10-3 with TRBJ2-2, with 13 nucleotides matching TRBD2. V lost 8 bases to trimming and J lost 0 bases; unmatched junction nucleotides: 6. Germline CDR1 ENHRY, CDR2 SYGVKD. The CDR3 consists of 17 residues. The CDR3 reads CAIPRTSGGPNTGELFF. DNA of the CDR3: TGTGCCATCCCACGGACTAGCGGGGGCCCGAACACCGGGGAGCTGTTTTTT.

In this sample, this clonotype turned up many times. The chain joins TRBV19 to TRBJ1-2; 8 nucleotides agree with TRBD1. Per the germline V gene, CDR1 is LNHDA and CDR2 is SQIVND (reference sequence). The CDR3 is 12 amino acids. V was pared by 5 bases and J by 6 bases, with 2 bases of the junction left unmatched. The CDR3 DNA is TGTGCCAGTAGTCGACAGGGGAATGGCTACACCTTC. It yields the protein CASSRQGNGYTF. Looking up the rest from reference TRBV19 and TRBJ1-2 gives the full variable domain: DGGITQSPKYLFRKEGQNVTLSCEQNLNHDAMYWYRQDPGQGLRLIYYSQIVNDFQKGDIAEGYSVSREKKESFPLTVTSAQKNPTAFYLCASSRQGNGYTFGSGTRLTVV.

This clonotype was counted a few times. The V call is TRBV28, the J call TRBJ2-7, with TRBD1 matching over 7 bases. Trimming took 6 bases from V and 3 from J; bases not matched to a gene: 8. Germline CDR1 and CDR2: MDHEN and SYDVKM. This CDR3 spans 14 amino acids. CDR3 in amino acids: CASRTPRDSYEQYF. In nucleotides, the CDR3 is TGTGCCAGCAGGACCCCTCGGGACAGCTACGAGCAGTACTTC.

This clonotype was picked up many times. The chain employs TRBV25-1 and TRBJ1-2, with a tentative D call TRBD1 (6 bases). V was cut by 4 bases and J by 0 bases, with 15 bases left in between. The germline V gene has CDR1 MGHDK and CDR2 SYGVNS. The CDR3 runs to 16 residues. The CDR3, as DNA: TGTGCCAGCAGTGGAGGGGGAGGGTACGCTAACTATGGCTACACCTTC. Amino acid sequence: CASSGGGGYANYGYTF.

This clonotype was seen at least ten times. This chain uses TRBV2 with TRBJ1-2, with D unresolved. This CDR3 spans 13 amino acids. Trimming cost V 2 bases and J 2 bases, with 6 bases left between them. Germline CDR1 reads SNHLY; CDR2 reads FYNNEI. CDR3 DNA: TGTGCCAGCAGTGAAAGGGTAAACTATGGCTACACCTTC. Translation: CASSERVNYGYTF.

This clonotype was observed at least ten times. This chain connects TRBV18 to TRBJ1-2; possibly TRBD1 for D (6 bases). The ends were cut back, 2 bases at V and 8 bases at J, with 9 bases in the middle. This CDR3 is 12 amino acids long. CDR1 and CDR2 (germline): KGHSH, LQKENI. The CDR3 bases are TGTGCCAGCTCACCAAAGGGGGACGGCTACACCTTC. Translating it yields CASSPKGDGYTF.